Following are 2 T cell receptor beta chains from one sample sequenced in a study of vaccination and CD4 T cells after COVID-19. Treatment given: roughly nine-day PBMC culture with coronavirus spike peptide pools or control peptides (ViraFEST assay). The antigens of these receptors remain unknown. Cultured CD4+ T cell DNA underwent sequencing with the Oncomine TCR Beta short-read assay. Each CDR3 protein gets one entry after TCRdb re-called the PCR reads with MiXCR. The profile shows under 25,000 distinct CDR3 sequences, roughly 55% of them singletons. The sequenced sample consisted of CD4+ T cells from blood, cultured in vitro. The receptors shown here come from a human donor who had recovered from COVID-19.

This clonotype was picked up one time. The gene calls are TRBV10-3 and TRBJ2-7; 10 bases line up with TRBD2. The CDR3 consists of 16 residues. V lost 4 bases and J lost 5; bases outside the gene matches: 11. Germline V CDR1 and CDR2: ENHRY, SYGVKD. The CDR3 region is CAISGAASGSWNEQYF. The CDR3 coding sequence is TGTGCCATCAGTGGCGCGGCTAGCGGGAGTTGGAACGAGCAGTACTTC.

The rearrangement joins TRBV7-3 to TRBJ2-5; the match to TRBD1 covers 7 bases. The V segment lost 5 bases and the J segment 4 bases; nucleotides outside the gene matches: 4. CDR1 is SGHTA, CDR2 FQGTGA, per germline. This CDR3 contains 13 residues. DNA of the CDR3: TGTGCCAGCAGCCCCAACAGGGGAGAGACCCAGTACTTC. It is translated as CASSPNRGETQYF.